This T cell receptor (beta chain) originates from a study of blood T cells in healthy people across ages. Study conclusions and caveats: Estimated diversity that came from one million T cells was considered an underestimate. Per million T cells, TCR beta diversity dropped about linearly as age rose.

Germline values: CDR1 DFQATT, CDR2 SNEGSKA (reference sequence). Trimming removed 5 bases at V and 8 bases at J, with 21 bases between. The CDR3 sequence is 14 residues long. Then a second PCR, running roughly 7 to 12 cycles, was carried out with a sample-barcoded 5' primer and a J-beta primer mix. One entry per CDR3 protein results from TCRdb running MiXCR on the 5' RACE reads. This sample has 800,000 to 900,000 distinct CDR3 sequences, with approximately 65% found just once. Comment on this clonotype: The antigen is not known.

This receptor was taken from a man aged 25 to 45 in good health. The material sequenced was blood. The rearrangement uses TRBV20-1 and TRBJ1-2; D may be TRBD1 (5 bases). The CDR3 loop reads CSAPSWEGYGGYTF. CDR3 in DNA: TGCAGTGCTCCCAGCTGGGAGGGGTATGGCGGCTACACCTTC.